Listed below are T cell receptor beta chains from one sample, sequenced in a study of cytomegalovirus exposure and HLA in healthy donors. Libraries were prepared by immunoSEQ multiplex PCR; TCRdb keeps only in-frame clonotypes and omits some of them. The table includes about 170,000 clones, about 88% detected once. The sequenced sample consisted of PBMCs. All receptors come from a man aged 30 to 39 in good health and CMV-seropositive. Both conserved end residues are part of each CDR3. The order of the fields is D gene, clone size, J gene, V gene, CDR3 DNA, CDR3 protein. A D gene is named only where the DNA matches it firmly. The size field is filled for only some rows; it gives once, few, many or a size class.

-	-	TRBJ1-2	TRBV11-3	TGTGCCAGCAGCTTAAGCGGACGGAACTATGGCTACACCTTC	CASSLSGRNYGYTF
-	-	TRBJ2-2	TRBV25-1	TGTGCCAGCGGGACGGCGATGGGGGCGGGGGAGCTGTTTTTT	CASGTAMGAGELFF
-	-	TRBJ1-1	TRBV29-1	TGCAGCGTTGTTGGGGGCATGAACACTGAAGCTTTCTTT	CSVVGGMNTEAFF
TRBD1	-	TRBJ1-2	TRBV5-6	TGTGCCAGCAGCGCAGATCTTACAGGGGGCCTATACTATGGCTACACCTTC	CASSADLTGGLYYGYTF
-	-	TRBJ2-7	TRBV5-6	TGTGCCAGCAGCTTGCGCGCTACCTTCGCTTTTATTCTCTACGAGCAGTACTTC	CASSLRATFAFILYEQYF
-	-	TRBJ2-1	TRBV27	TGTGCCAGCAGACCCCTTCGACGGAGCTCCTACAATGAGCAGTTCTTC	CASRPLRRSSYNEQFF
-	once	TRBJ2-1	TRBV13	TGTGCCAGCAAGGCGGGCTTAGACAATGAGCAGTTCTTC	CASKAGLDNEQFF
-	once	TRBJ2-6	TRBV7-3	TGTGCCAGCAGCTTATGGGGGGAAACTGGGGCCAACGTCCTGACTTTC	CASSLWGETGANVLTF
-	-	TRBJ2-7	TRBV7-3	TGTGCCAGCAGCTTAGGGAAGGGGCGAGAGCAGTACTTC	CASSLGKGREQYF
TRBD1	few	TRBJ1-1	TRBV11-3	TGTGCCAGCAGCTTAGCACCGCAGGGGGCATTTTCTGAAGCTTTCTTT	CASSLAPQGAFSEAFF
TRBD2	-	TRBJ2-2	TRBV9	TGTGCCAGCAGCGTACTGTCCGGGACTAGGAACACCGGGGAGCTGTTTTTT	CASSVLSGTRNTGELFF
-	-	TRBJ2-5	TRBV11-3	TGTGCCAGCAGCCGCTTGTACCGGGAAGAGACCCAGTACTTC	CASSRLYREETQYF
-	few	TRBJ1-4	TRBV4-3	TGCGCCAGCAGCCAAGGAAGAGGACCGGGAACTTCGGAACTGTTTTTT	CASSQGRGPGTSELFF
TRBD1	-	TRBJ2-2	TRBV18	TGTGCCAGCTCACCGGTCGGACAGGGGATCGGGGAGCTGTTTTTT	CASSPVGQGIGELFF
-	-	TRBJ1-1	TRBV29-1	TGCAGCGTCCTCGGGGGATTGAGCACTGAAGCTTTCTTT	CSVLGGLSTEAFF
-	-	TRBJ1-4	TRBV9	TGTGCCAGCAGCGCCCGACTCCCGAGGGTTGAAAAACTGTTTTTT	CASSARLPRVEKLFF
TRBD1	-	TRBJ1-5	TRBV9	TGTGCCAGCAGCGCGACAGGGACATCCAATCAGCCCCAGCATTTT	CASSATGTSNQPQHF
TRBD2	-	TRBJ2-3	TRBV2	TGTGCCAGCAGTGAAGCGCTTCCTTGGACTAGCGGGAGTCCAGATACGCAGTATTTT	CASSEALPWTSGSPDTQYF
TRBD1	-	TRBJ2-7	TRBV29-1	TGCAGCGTTGAAGACCTCACTCAACAGGGGACCTACGAGCAGTACTTC	CSVEDLTQQGTYEQYF
-	-	TRBJ1-5	TRBV19	TGTGCCAGTAGTATGAGGTTTCTGAGCAATCAGCCCCAGCATTTT	CASSMRFLSNQPQHF
-	-	TRBJ2-5	TRBV4-1	TGCGCCAGCAGCCAAGGGTGGACAAACCAAGAGACCCAGTACTTC	CASSQGWTNQETQYF
TRBD2	once	TRBJ2-5	TRBV2	TGTGCCAGCAGGAAGACTAGCGGCAACCAAGAGACCCAGTACTTC	CASRKTSGNQETQYF
-	-	TRBJ2-1	TRBV7-9	TGTGCCAGCAGCTTAGATCCCCCAGCGGTCAGGTACTACAATGAGCAGTTCTTC	CASSLDPPAVRYYNEQFF
-	-	TRBJ2-3	TRBV5-5	TGTGCCAGCAGCCCGATAGTGTCTAGCACAGATACGCAGTATTTT	CASSPIVSSTDTQYF
TRBD2	once	TRBJ2-1	TRBV11-3	TGTGCCAGCAGCCAAAGCGGGAGTTCCTACAATGAGCAGTTCTTC	CASSQSGSSYNEQFF
TRBD1	-	TRBJ1-2	TRBV7-8	TGTGCCAGCAGCTTAGGTCGGACAGGGGGTGGCTACACCTTC	CASSLGRTGGGYTF
TRBD2	-	TRBJ2-7	TRBV29-1	TGCAGCGTTTGGGGGAGGGCCTACGAGCAGTACTTC	CSVWGRAYEQYF
-	-	TRBJ2-1	TRBV10-3	TGTGCCATCAGGAAAGGGGACTCCGTCCCGGGGGAGCAGTTCTTC	CAIRKGDSVPGEQFF
-	-	TRBJ1-1	TRBV9	TGTGCCAGCAGCGTAGGTCCCTCGGGGAACACTGAAGCTTTCTTT	CASSVGPSGNTEAFF
TRBD2	-	TRBJ2-7	TRBV2	TGTGCCAGCAGTTCCGTAGCGGGGACCTACGAGCAGTACTTC	CASSSVAGTYEQYF
-	-	TRBJ2-6	TRBV9	TGTGCCAGCAGCCCCCAGGGCCCTGGGGCCAACGTCCTGACTTTC	CASSPQGPGANVLTF
-	few	TRBJ1-1	TRBV5-1	TGCGCCAGCACATCCGGGTCCATGAGGTCTGAAGCTTTCTTT	CASTSGSMRSEAFF
-	once	TRBJ2-3	TRBV29-1	TGCAGCGTTGAAGGGACTAACACAGATACGCAGTATTTT	CSVEGTNTDTQYF
-	-	TRBJ2-3	TRBV19	TGTGCCAGTAGTAAGGGCAGGGCGGCAGATACGCAGTATTTT	CASSKGRAADTQYF
TRBD1	-	TRBJ1-2	TRBV7-2	TGTGCCAGCAGCCGACAGGGTCCCGGCTCGGCGGGCTACACCTTC	CASSRQGPGSAGYTF
-	-	TRBJ1-3	TRBV6-1	TGTGCCAGCCGCATCTCCGAGGGAGCGGGAAACACCATATATTTT	CASRISEGAGNTIYF
TRBD1	few	TRBJ1-1	TRBV19	TGTGCCAGTAGATCGCAGGGGGTGAACACTGAAGCTTTCTTT	CASRSQGVNTEAFF
-	-	TRBJ2-5	TRBV7-3	TGTGCCAGCAGCACTCGGAGTGGAGAGACCCAGTACTTC	CASSTRSGETQYF
-	-	TRBJ2-2	TRBV13	TGTGCCAGCAGTTATCTAGAGACCGGGGAGCTGTTTTTT	CASSYLETGELFF
TRBD2	-	TRBJ2-1	TRBV5-8	TGTGCCAGCAGCTGGGGGGGTCTTTGGGACAATGAGCAGTTCTTC	CASSWGGLWDNEQFF
-	once	TRBJ1-4	TRBV7-8	TGTGCCAGCAGCTTAGCGCAAGCCGGGGGAACTAATGAAAAACTGTTTTTT	CASSLAQAGGTNEKLFF
TRBD2	-	TRBJ2-3	TRBV7-9	TGTGCCAGCAGCTTATCGGGGGGGGTTAGTAAGACGGTAGATACGCAGTATTTT	CASSLSGGVSKTVDTQYF
-	-	TRBJ1-1	TRBV18	TGTGCCAGCTCACCACGGTCGGGGGATAAAACTGAAGCTTTCTTT	CASSPRSGDKTEAFF
TRBD1	once	TRBJ2-2	TRBV4-1	TGCGCCAGCAGCCCGGGACAGGGGCCCGGGGAGCTGTTTTTT	CASSPGQGPGELFF
TRBD2	-	TRBJ2-1	TRBV11-3	TGTGCCAGCAGCCCGAGACTAGCGGGACTCCGAAACAATGAGCAGTTCTTC	CASSPRLAGLRNNEQFF
-	-	TRBJ1-3	TRBV5-5	TGTGCCAGCAGCTTGGGGCCAGGGATCTCTGGAAACACCATATATTTT	CASSLGPGISGNTIYF
TRBD2	-	TRBJ2-1	TRBV6-6	TGTGCCAGCAGTCCCCTTGGCGGGGGCAATGAGCAGTTCTTC	CASSPLGGGNEQFF
-	few	TRBJ1-1	TRBV4-2	TGTGCCAGCAGCCGGCGTGTGGCAGACTATAACACTGAAGCTTTCTTT	CASSRRVADYNTEAFF
TRBD1	-	TRBJ1-5	TRBV4-1	TGCGCCAGCAGTCCCGGGACAGGGGGTGTCCAGCATTTT	CASSPGTGGVQHF
-	-	TRBJ2-3	TRBV19	TGTGCCAGTAGAAGGGTCGGGGACACAGATACGCAGTATTTT	CASRRVGDTDTQYF
TRBD1	-	TRBJ2-5	TRBV27	TGTGCCGGCAGTCCCCGGGACAGGAAAGAGACCCAGTACTTC	CAGSPRDRKETQYF
TRBD2	-	TRBJ2-1	TRBV9	TGTGCCAGCAGCGTAGATCGGGAGGGCCCGGATGAGCAGTTCTTC	CASSVDREGPDEQFF
TRBD2	-	TRBJ2-1	TRBV19	TGTGCCAGTAGGCGCCAAGGGACTAGCCGGGGCAATGAGCAGTTCTTC	CASRRQGTSRGNEQFF
-	-	TRBJ2-1	TRBV5-8	TGTGCCAGCTTGAGCGGGCCCAGCTCCTACAATGAGCAGTTCTTC	CASLSGPSSYNEQFF
-	-	TRBJ1-4	TRBV4-3	TGCGCCAGCAGCCGATACAGGGAGGGCGAAAAACTGTTTTTT	CASSRYREGEKLFF
-	-	TRBJ2-6	TRBV9	TGTGCCAGCAGCTCCGCAGGGGGGTATCTCTCCGGGGCCAACGTCCTGACTTTC	CASSSAGGYLSGANVLTF
-	-	TRBJ1-2	TRBV19	TGTGCCAGTAGTGACGACAGGATCTATGGCTACACCTTC	CASSDDRIYGYTF